What follows is one T cell receptor (beta chain) and its context. What it recognizes is unknown. The authors took atypia-free adjacent lung at least 2 cm from the tumor margin. The assay was immunoSEQ multiplex PCR, and TCRdb's table has in-frame clones only and misses some. Of 1,200 to 1,500 clones listed, under 25% are singletons. This record comes from a study of T cells in localized non-small cell lung cancer. Study-wide findings and caveats: As only one tumor region underwent sequencing, heterogeneity remains possible. Uninvolved adjacent lung had the highest recorded T cell clonality, with tumor below it. A median of about 50 clones ranked among the top 100 in tumor appeared in adjacent lung.

The sequencing used normal lung tissue next to the tumor, collected before any cancer treatment. The receptor's source is a female donor of 60 years or more with stage I squamous cell lung carcinoma.

CDR3 residues: CASSGERGGNNEQFF. The DNA of the CDR3 is TGCGCCAGCAGTGGAGAGCGGGGGGGAAACAATGAGCAGTTCTTC. V is TRBV10-2 and J is TRBJ2-1; the match to TRBD2 covers 10 bases. CDR3 length: 15 amino acids. Per germline, CDR1 WSHSY and CDR2 SAAADI. With 4 bases clipped from V and 5 bases from J, the junction kept 5 bases outside the gene matches.